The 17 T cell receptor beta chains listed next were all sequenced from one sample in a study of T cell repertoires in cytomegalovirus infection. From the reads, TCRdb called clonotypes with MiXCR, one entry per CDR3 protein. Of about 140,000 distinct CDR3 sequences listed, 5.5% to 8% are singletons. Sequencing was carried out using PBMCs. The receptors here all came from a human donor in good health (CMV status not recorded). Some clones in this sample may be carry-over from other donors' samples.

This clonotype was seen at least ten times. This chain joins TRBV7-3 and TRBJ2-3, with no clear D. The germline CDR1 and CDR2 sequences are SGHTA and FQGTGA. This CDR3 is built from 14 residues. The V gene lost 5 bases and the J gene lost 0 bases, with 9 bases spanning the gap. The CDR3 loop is CASSPTVSTDTQYF. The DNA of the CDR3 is TGTGCCAGCAGCCCGACGGTTAGCACAGATACGCAGTATTTT.

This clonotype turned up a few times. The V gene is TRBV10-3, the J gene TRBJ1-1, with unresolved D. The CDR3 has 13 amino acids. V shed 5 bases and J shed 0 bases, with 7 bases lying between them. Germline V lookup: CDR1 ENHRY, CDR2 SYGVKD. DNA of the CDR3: TGTGCCATCAGTTCCATGGTGAACACTGAAGCTTTCTTT. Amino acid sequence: CAISSMVNTEAFF.

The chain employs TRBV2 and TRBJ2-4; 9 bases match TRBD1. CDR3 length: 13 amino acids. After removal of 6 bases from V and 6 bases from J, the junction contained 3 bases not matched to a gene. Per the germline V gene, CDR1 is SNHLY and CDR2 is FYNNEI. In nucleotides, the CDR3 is TGTGCCAGCAGGGGACAGGGTTTAAACATTCAGTACTTC. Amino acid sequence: CASRGQGLNIQYF.

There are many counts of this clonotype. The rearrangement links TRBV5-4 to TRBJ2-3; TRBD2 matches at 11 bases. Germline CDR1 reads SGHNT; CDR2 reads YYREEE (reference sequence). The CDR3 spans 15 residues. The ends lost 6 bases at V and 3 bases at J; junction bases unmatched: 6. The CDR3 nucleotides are TGTGCCAGCACGTCTCCTAGCGGGGGGACAGATACGCAGTATTTT. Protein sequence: CASTSPSGGTDTQYF.

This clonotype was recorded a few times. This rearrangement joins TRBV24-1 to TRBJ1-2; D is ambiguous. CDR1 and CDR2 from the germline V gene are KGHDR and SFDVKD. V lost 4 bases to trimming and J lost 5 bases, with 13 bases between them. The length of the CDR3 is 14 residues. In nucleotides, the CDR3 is TGTGCCACCAGTGACCCCCCGACGGAGTATGGCTACACCTTC. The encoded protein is CATSDPPTEYGYTF.

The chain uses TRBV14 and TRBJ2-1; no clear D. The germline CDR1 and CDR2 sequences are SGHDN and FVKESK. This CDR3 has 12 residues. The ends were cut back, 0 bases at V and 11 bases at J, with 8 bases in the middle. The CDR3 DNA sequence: TGTGCCAGCAGCCAAGATCCCGGACAGCAGTTCTTC. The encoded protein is CASSQDPGQQFF.

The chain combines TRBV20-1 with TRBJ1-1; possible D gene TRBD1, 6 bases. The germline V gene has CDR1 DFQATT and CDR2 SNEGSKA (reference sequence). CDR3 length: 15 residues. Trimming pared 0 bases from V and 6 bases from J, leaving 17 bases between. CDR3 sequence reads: CSARDRGRGQSEAFF. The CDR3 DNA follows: TGCAGTGCTAGAGATCGAGGGAGAGGACAGTCTGAAGCTTTCTTT.

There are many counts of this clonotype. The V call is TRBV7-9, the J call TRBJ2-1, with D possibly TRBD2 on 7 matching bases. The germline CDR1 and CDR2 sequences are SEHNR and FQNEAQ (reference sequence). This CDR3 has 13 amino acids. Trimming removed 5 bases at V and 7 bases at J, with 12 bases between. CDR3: CASSDGRGNEQFF. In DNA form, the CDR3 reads TGTGCCAGCAGCGATGGGAGGGGGAATGAGCAGTTCTTC.

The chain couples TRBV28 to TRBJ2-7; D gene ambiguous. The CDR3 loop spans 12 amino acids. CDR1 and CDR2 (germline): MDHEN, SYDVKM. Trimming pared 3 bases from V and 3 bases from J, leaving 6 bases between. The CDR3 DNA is TGTGCCAGCAGTTTTAGCCGCTACGAGCAGTACTTC. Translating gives CASSFSRYEQYF.

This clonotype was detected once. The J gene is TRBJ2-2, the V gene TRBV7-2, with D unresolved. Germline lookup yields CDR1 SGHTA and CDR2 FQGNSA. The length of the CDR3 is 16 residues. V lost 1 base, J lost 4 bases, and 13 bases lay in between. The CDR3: CASSLVIPITTGELFF. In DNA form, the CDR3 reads TGTGCCAGCAGCTTAGTTATCCCGATAACCACCGGGGAGCTGTTTTTT. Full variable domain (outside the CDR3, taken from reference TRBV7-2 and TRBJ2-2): GAGVSQSPSNKVTEKGKDVELRCDPISGHTALYWYRQSLGQGLEFLIYFQGNSAPDKSGLPSDRFSAERTGGSVSTLTIQRTQQEDSAVYLCASSLVIPITTGELFFGEGSRLTVL.

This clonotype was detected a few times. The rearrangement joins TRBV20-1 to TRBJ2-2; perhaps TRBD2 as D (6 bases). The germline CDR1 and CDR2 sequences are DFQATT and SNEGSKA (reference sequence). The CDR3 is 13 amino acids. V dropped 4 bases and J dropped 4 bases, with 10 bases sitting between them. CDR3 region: CSAIDSGTGELFF. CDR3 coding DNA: TGCAGTGCTATCGATAGCGGCACCGGGGAGCTGTTTTTT.

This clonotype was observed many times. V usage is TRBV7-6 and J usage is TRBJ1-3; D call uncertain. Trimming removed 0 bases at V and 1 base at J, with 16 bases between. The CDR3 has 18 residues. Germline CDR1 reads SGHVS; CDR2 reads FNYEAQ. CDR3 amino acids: CASSLAWRAKGSGNTIYF. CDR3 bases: TGTGCCAGCAGCTTAGCCTGGAGGGCCAAAGGGTCTGGAAACACCATATATTTT.

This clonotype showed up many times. The DNA for the CDR3 is TGTGCCAGTAGCCCCGGAAGGGGGACTTCTGGTGAAAAACTGTTTTTT. Translation gives CASSPGRGTSGEKLFF. This chain links TRBV19 with TRBJ1-4; tentative D call: TRBD1 (6 bases). The CDR3 covers 16 residues. Looked up from germline, CDR1 is LNHDA and CDR2 is SQIVND (reference sequence). V lost 6 bases and J lost 7, with 21 bases in between. Complete variable domain (other parts from reference TRBV19 and TRBJ1-4): DGGITQSPKYLFRKEGQNVTLSCEQNLNHDAMYWYRQDPGQGLRLIYYSQIVNDFQKGDIAEGYSVSREKKESFPLTVTSAQKNPTAFYLCASSPGRGTSGEKLFFGSGTQLSVL.

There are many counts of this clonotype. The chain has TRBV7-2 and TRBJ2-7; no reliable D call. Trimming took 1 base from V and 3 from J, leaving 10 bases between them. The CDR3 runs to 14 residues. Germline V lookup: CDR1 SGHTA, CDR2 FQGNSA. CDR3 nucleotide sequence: TGTGCCAGCAGCTTAGAGGTACTCCTCTACGAGCAGTACTTC. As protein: CASSLEVLLYEQYF.

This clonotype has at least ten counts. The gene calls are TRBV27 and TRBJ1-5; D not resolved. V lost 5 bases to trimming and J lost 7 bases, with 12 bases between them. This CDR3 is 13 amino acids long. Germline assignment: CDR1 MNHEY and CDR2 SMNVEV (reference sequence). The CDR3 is CASSTSPGQPQHF. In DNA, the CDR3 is TGTGCCAGCAGTACCTCTCCCGGGCAGCCCCAGCATTTT.

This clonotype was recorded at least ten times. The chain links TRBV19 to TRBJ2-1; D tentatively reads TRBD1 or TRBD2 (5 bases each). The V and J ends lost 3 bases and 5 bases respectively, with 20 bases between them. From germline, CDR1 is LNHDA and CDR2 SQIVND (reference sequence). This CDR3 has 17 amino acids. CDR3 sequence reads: CASSIPSRDLMHNEQFF. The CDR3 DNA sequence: TGTGCCAGTAGTATCCCTTCGAGGGACCTTATGCACAATGAGCAGTTCTTC.

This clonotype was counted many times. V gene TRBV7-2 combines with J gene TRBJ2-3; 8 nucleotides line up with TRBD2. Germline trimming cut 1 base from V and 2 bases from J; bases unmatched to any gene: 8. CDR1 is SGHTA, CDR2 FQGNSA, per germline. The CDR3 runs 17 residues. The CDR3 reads CASSLDRASGFTDTQYF. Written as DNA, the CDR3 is TGTGCCAGCAGCTTAGATCGGGCTAGCGGGTTCACAGATACGCAGTATTTT. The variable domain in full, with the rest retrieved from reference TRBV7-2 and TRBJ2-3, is GAGVSQSPSNKVTEKGKDVELRCDPISGHTALYWYRQSLGQGLEFLIYFQGNSAPDKSGLPSDRFSAERTGGSVSTLTIQRTQQEDSAVYLCASSLDRASGFTDTQYFGPGTRLTVL.